The 5 T cell receptor beta chains below come from one sample, sequenced in a study of blood T cell repertoires in COVID-19. Produced via immunoSEQ multiplex PCR; TCRdb's table is partial and in-frame only. This table has 150,000 to 200,000 clones, 90% appearing once. Sequenced sample: peripheral blood. These receptors originate from a man aged 60-69 years with active or convalescent COVID-19.

This chain links TRBV29-1 with TRBJ1-2, with a possible D match to TRBD1 (5 bases). CDR1 is SQVTM, CDR2 ANQGSEA, per germline. The CDR3 length is 12 residues. V was clipped by 4 bases and J by 8 bases, with 14 bases between them. This CDR3 is CSVGSEGEGYTF. The CDR3 DNA follows: TGCAGCGTTGGGAGTGAAGGGGAAGGCTACACCTTC.

This chain connects TRBV10-2 to TRBJ1-2, with D possibly matching TRBD1 (5 bases). The CDR3 covers 16 residues. Per germline, CDR1 WSHSY and CDR2 SAAADI. V was pared by 0 bases and J by 2 bases, with 13 bases between. Here the CDR3 DNA reads TGCGCCAGCAGTGAGTCTCGCAGGGTGATGAACTATGGCTACACCTTC. As protein: CASSESRRVMNYGYTF.

The chain couples TRBV5-6 to TRBJ1-4, with 8 nucleotides matching TRBD1. Germline-derived CDR1 and CDR2 are SGHDT and YYEEEE. The V gene end was trimmed by 0 bases and the J gene end by 3 bases; junction bases not matched to a gene: 7. There are 17 residues in the CDR3. The CDR3 spells CASSLVGRGLSNEKLFF. In nucleotides, the CDR3 is TGTGCCAGCAGCTTGGTGGGCAGGGGGCTGTCTAATGAAAAACTGTTTTTT.

The J gene is TRBJ1-5, the V gene TRBV15, with 7 bases identical to TRBD1. CDR3 length: 16 amino acids. Per the germline V gene, CDR1 is LNHNV and CDR2 is YYDKDF (reference sequence). V shed 0 bases and J 2 bases; nucleotides not matched to a gene: 4. CDR3 region: CATSRDYGQGNQPQHF. CDR3 DNA sequence: TGTGCCACCAGCAGAGATTACGGACAGGGCAATCAGCCCCAGCATTTT.

V gene TRBV2 combines with J gene TRBJ2-1; D remains unclear. Trimming took off 8 bases at V and 0 bases at J, with 8 bases between the two ends. CDR3 length: 13 amino acids. Germline V lookup: CDR1 SNHLY, CDR2 FYNNEI. The CDR3 bases are TGTGCCAGCCTACACAGCTCCTACAATGAGCAGTTCTTC. The encoded protein is CASLHSSYNEQFF.